This is a list of T cell receptor beta chains from one sample in a study of blood T cell repertoires in COVID-19. Here immunoSEQ multiplex PCR was the method, and the copy in TCRdb shows in-frame clones only, minus some. The sample has roughly 260,000 clones, 82% seen once. The sample taken for sequencing was peripheral blood. Source of these receptors: a woman at least 80 years old with active or convalescent COVID-19. CDR3s include the opening cysteine and the closing phenylalanine or tryptophan. The order of the fields is J gene, clone size, D gene, V gene, CDR3 DNA, CDR3 protein. D genes are given only for firm matches. Not every row has a clone size; where given, it reads once, few, many or a size class.

>TRBJ1-2|-|-|TRBV5-1
TGCGCCAGCAGCCAGGGTAACTATGGCTACACCTTC
CASSQGNYGYTF
>TRBJ2-2|-|-|TRBV5-1
TGCGCCAGCAGCTTGGCCGCAAGCAACACCGGGGAGCTGTTTTTT
CASSLAASNTGELFF
>TRBJ1-5|once|-|TRBV2
TGTGCCAGCAGTGACGGAGCCCGAACCCCAACTTCACAGCATTTT
CASSDGARTPTSQHF
>TRBJ1-4|-|-|TRBV10-3
TGTGCCATCAGTGGGGGCGCATGGGAAAAACTGTTTTTT
CAISGGAWEKLFF
>TRBJ2-7|-|-|TRBV19
TGTGCCAGTAGTACCAGAAACAGCTACGAGCAGTACTTC
CASSTRNSYEQYF
>TRBJ2-5|-|-|TRBV5-8
TGTGCCAGCGACCCACGGGGGAAAGAGACCCAGTACTTC
CASDPRGKETQYF
>TRBJ2-1|-|TRBD2|TRBV28
TGTGCCAGCAGAGCCCGGGGGCGCGGGAGGGACAATGAGCAGTTCTTC
CASRARGRGRDNEQFF
>TRBJ1-2|-|-|TRBV6-5
TGTGCCAGCATCCCTATTCCGACAGTCCAGGCCGGCTACACCTTC
CASIPIPTVQAGYTF
>TRBJ1-6|-|TRBD1|TRBV7-8
TGTGCCAGCTTACCACAGGGGGTGCGGAGTTCACCCCTCCACTTT
CASLPQGVRSSPLHF
>TRBJ1-1|-|TRBD1|TRBV5-1
TGCGCCAGCAGCTTGGCGACAGGGATCAACACTGAAGCTTTCTTT
CASSLATGINTEAFF
>TRBJ2-1|-|TRBD2|TRBV9
TGTGCCAGCAGCGTAGCTACGGGAGGACTAGCGGGCTACAATGAGCAGTTCTTC
CASSVATGGLAGYNEQFF
>TRBJ2-1|-|-|TRBV5-1
TGCGCCAGCAGCTTGGTTACCAGCTCCTACAATGAGCAGTTCTTC
CASSLVTSSYNEQFF
>TRBJ2-5|-|TRBD2|TRBV7-8
TGTGCCAGCAGCTACCTTAGCGGGAGGGGTGAGACCCAGTACTTC
CASSYLSGRGETQYF
>TRBJ1-1|once|-|TRBV18
TGTGCCAGCTCACCAGGTAGCGGGAACACTGAAGCTTTCTTT
CASSPGSGNTEAFF
>TRBJ1-1|few|-|TRBV2
TGTGCCAGCAGTGAACAGGGCGGAAACACTGAAGCTTTCTTT
CASSEQGGNTEAFF
>TRBJ1-5|-|-|TRBV30
TGTGCCTGGAGTGTAGCAGGGGATCAGCCCCAGCATTTT
CAWSVAGDQPQHF
>TRBJ2-7|few|-|TRBV11-2
TGTGCCAGCAGCTTAGATTGGGGCGGCTCCTACGAGCAGTACTTC
CASSLDWGGSYEQYF
>TRBJ2-7|-|TRBD1|TRBV24-1
TGTGCCACCAGTGATTCCGGGACAGGGGCCTACGAGCAGTACTTC
CATSDSGTGAYEQYF
>TRBJ2-3|-|-|TRBV28
TGTGCCACCCGGAGGGTAGATACGCAGTATTTT
CATRRVDTQYF
>TRBJ1-6|-|TRBD1|TRBV6-6
TGTGCCAGCAGCTCACCAGGGGGTCTAGGATCACCCCTCCACTTT
CASSSPGGLGSPLHF
>TRBJ2-2|-|TRBD2|TRBV2
TGTGCCAGCAGTCAACTAGCGGGGGGAATAAATCTTTGGTCCGGGGAGCTGTTTTTT
CASSQLAGGINLWSGELFF
>TRBJ2-1|-|-|TRBV10-2
TGCGCCAGCAGAGATCAGGGGAGTGAGCAGTTCTTC
CASRDQGSEQFF
>TRBJ1-1|-|TRBD1|TRBV5-1
TGCGCCAGCAGCACCCAGGGGACAGTCCTGAACACTGAAGCTTTCTTT
CASSTQGTVLNTEAFF
>TRBJ1-1|-|-|TRBV18
TGTGCCAGCTCAGTTCGGTCCGAGGCTGAAGCTTTCTTT
CASSVRSEAEAFF
>TRBJ2-3|-|-|TRBV2
TGTGCCAGCAGTGAGACAGAAAACACAGATACGCAGTATTTT
CASSETENTDTQYF
>TRBJ1-6|-|-|TRBV7-8
TGTGCCAGCAGTTACAGGGCTTATAATTCACCCCTCCACTTT
CASSYRAYNSPLHF
>TRBJ2-7|-|-|TRBV29-1
TGCAGCGTTTGCGACAGCCCCGCTCCAGGCGAGCAGTACTTC
CSVCDSPAPGEQYF
>TRBJ1-2|-|-|TRBV7-9
TGTGCCAGCAGCCGACAACCGGATCGTGGCTACACCTTC
CASSRQPDRGYTF
>TRBJ1-3|-|-|TRBV5-4
TGTGCCAGCAGCCTACAGGTTCCAGGAAACACCATATATTTT
CASSLQVPGNTIYF
>TRBJ2-1|-|TRBD2|TRBV6-5
TGTGCCAGCAGTTACGGCGGGGGGGCCTACAATGAGCAGTTCTTC
CASSYGGGAYNEQFF
>TRBJ2-2|-|-|TRBV2
TGTGCCAGCAGTGAAACGGGGGTCGGGGAGCTGTTTTTT
CASSETGVGELFF
>TRBJ1-1|-|-|TRBV6-2/TRBV6-3
TGTGCCAGCAGTTACCGGCAAAATAGCGCGGGAGCTTTCTTT
CASSYRQNSAGAFF
>TRBJ1-1|-|-|TRBV28
TGTGCCAGCAGTTTATCAGGGGTCAAGGTTTTCTTT
CASSLSGVKVFF
>TRBJ2-1|-|TRBD2|TRBV13
TGTGCCAGCAGCTCGACTCAGGTAGCGGGAGTTTCCTACAATGAGCAGTTCTTC
CASSSTQVAGVSYNEQFF
>TRBJ1-5|-|TRBD1|TRBV16
TGTGCCAGCAGCCAATTCCGGGACAGGGTGCCGGGGAATCAGCCCCAGCATTTT
CASSQFRDRVPGNQPQHF
>TRBJ2-7|-|-|TRBV7-2
TGTGCCAGCAGCTTAATGGCTGGCTACGAGCAGTACTTC
CASSLMAGYEQYF
>TRBJ2-5|-|TRBD2|TRBV18
TGTGCCAGCTCACCCCGGGGGGGCTTGGAGACCCAGTACTTC
CASSPRGGLETQYF
>TRBJ1-4|-|-|TRBV6-5
TGTGCCAGCAGTTACGATTGGGGGGGAGGGGAAAAACTGTTTTTT
CASSYDWGGGEKLFF
>TRBJ2-1|-|TRBD2|TRBV28
TGTGCCAGCAGCCGGGGGCGACTAGCGGTACTTGACAATGAGCAGTTCTTC
CASSRGRLAVLDNEQFF
>TRBJ1-1|-|TRBD1|TRBV2
TGTGCCAGCAGGCCTCGGACAGGGTGGACTGAAGCTTTCTTT
CASRPRTGWTEAFF
>TRBJ1-5|-|-|TRBV6-5
TGTGCCAGCAGTTACTCGGGGGGTGGTATTCAGCCCCAGCATTTT
CASSYSGGGIQPQHF
>TRBJ2-7|-|TRBD1|TRBV5-5
TGTGCCAGCAGCTCAGGAGACAGGGGAGTCTACGAGCAGTACTTC
CASSSGDRGVYEQYF
>TRBJ2-1|-|TRBD2|TRBV2
TGTGCCAGCAGTGATGGGACTAGCGGCTACAATGAGCAGTTCTTC
CASSDGTSGYNEQFF
>TRBJ2-7|few|-|TRBV5-6
TGTGCCAGCAGCCGTGGACAAAATGCCTACGAGCAGTACTTC
CASSRGQNAYEQYF
>TRBJ2-3|-|TRBD2|TRBV27
TGTGCCAGCATGACTAGCGGGGGCCTCACAGATACGCAGTATTTT
CASMTSGGLTDTQYF
>TRBJ2-2|-|TRBD1|TRBV19
TGTGCCAGTAGTACCCCGACAGGGAGAGGAACCGGGGAGCTGTTTTTT
CASSTPTGRGTGELFF
>TRBJ1-5|few|-|TRBV28
TGTGCCAGCAGCCCGTCTATCGCCAATCAGCCCCAGCATTTT
CASSPSIANQPQHF
>TRBJ2-1|-|TRBD2|TRBV5-1
TGCGCCAGCAGCTTGGTAGCGGGAGAGGAGTACAATGAGCAGTTCTTC
CASSLVAGEEYNEQFF
>TRBJ2-7|-|-|TRBV7-9
TGTGCCAGCAGCTTAGCGACGGGACTTCGGGCGGACGAGCAGTACTTC
CASSLATGLRADEQYF
>TRBJ2-2|once|TRBD1|TRBV24-1
TGTGCCACCAGTGATTTTCCAGGGGGGAACACCGGGGAGCTGTTTTTT
CATSDFPGGNTGELFF
>TRBJ1-1|few|-|TRBV5-6
TGTGCCAGCAGCTTGAGGCGGCGGTTCCTGAACACTGAAGCTTTCTTT
CASSLRRRFLNTEAFF
>TRBJ2-7|-|-|TRBV6-6
TGTGCCAGCAGCCCGCGACAGAGCTCCTACGAGCAGTACTTC
CASSPRQSSYEQYF